A selection of T cell receptor beta chains follows, all from one sample in a study of blood T cells in healthy people across ages. TCRdb re-called the 5' RACE reads with MiXCR, one entry per CDR3 protein. Among nearly 800,000 distinct CDR3 sequences listed, around 25% were seen once. The sample also formed part of further work on T cells of mothers and their children.

The sequenced sample consisted of blood. The receptors were sampled from a boy between 10 and 17 years old in good health. CDR3s include the opening cysteine and the closing phenylalanine or tryptophan. D genes are given only for firm matches. Size tells how often a clone was seen (once, few, many) or the class of an expanded clone, and some rows leave it out.

D gene: NA
J gene: TRBJ2-1
V gene: TRBV20-1
clone size: NA
CDR3 DNA: TGCAGTCCACTCTACAATGAGCAGTTCTTC
CDR3 protein: CSPLYNEQFF

D gene: TRBD1
J gene: TRBJ2-5
V gene: TRBV24-1
clone size: NA
CDR3 DNA: TGTGCCACCAGTGACCCGGGACAGGCGGGGGAGACCCAGTACTTC
CDR3 protein: CATSDPGQAGETQYF

D gene: TRBD2
J gene: TRBJ2-1
V gene: TRBV4-3
clone size: NA
CDR3 DNA: TGCGCCAGCAGCCAAGAGGGGGGGAATGAGCAGTTCTTC
CDR3 protein: CASSQEGGNEQFF

D gene: NA
J gene: TRBJ2-1
V gene: TRBV28
clone size: few
CDR3 DNA: TGTGCCAGCAGTTTCCTAAGAGGGGCTGAGCAGTTCTTC
CDR3 protein: CASSFLRGAEQFF

D gene: NA
J gene: TRBJ2-2
V gene: TRBV29-1
clone size: NA
CDR3 DNA: TGCAGCGTTGCATGGATCACCGGGGAGCTGTTTTTT
CDR3 protein: CSVAWITGELFF

D gene: TRBD2
J gene: TRBJ2-4
V gene: TRBV4-1
clone size: few
CDR3 DNA: TGCGCCAGCAGCCAGGAGACTAGCGGGAGAAGCAAAAACATTCAGTACTTC
CDR3 protein: CASSQETSGRSKNIQYF

D gene: NA
J gene: TRBJ2-7
V gene: TRBV29-1
clone size: NA
CDR3 DNA: TGCAGCGTTGAAAGTGCGTACGAGCAGTACTTC
CDR3 protein: CSVESAYEQYF

D gene: NA
J gene: TRBJ2-2
V gene: TRBV27
clone size: NA
CDR3 DNA: TGTGCCAGCAGTGACATAGGCGGGGAGCTGTTTTTT
CDR3 protein: CASSDIGGELFF

D gene: TRBD2
J gene: TRBJ2-7
V gene: TRBV4-1
clone size: NA
CDR3 DNA: TGCGCCAGCAGCCAGACTAGCGGGAGTCACGAGCAGTACTTC
CDR3 protein: CASSQTSGSHEQYF

D gene: NA
J gene: TRBJ1-2
V gene: TRBV5-1
clone size: few
CDR3 DNA: TGCGCCAGCAGCTTGGCCGGAGGCGATTCCATCTATGGCTACACCTTC
CDR3 protein: CASSLAGGDSIYGYTF

D gene: NA
J gene: TRBJ2-2
V gene: TRBV15
clone size: NA
CDR3 DNA: TGTGCCACCAGCAGCAGGGGCAGAGCGTGGACCGGGGAGCTGTTTTTT
CDR3 protein: CATSSRGRAWTGELFF

D gene: TRBD1
J gene: TRBJ2-2
V gene: TRBV6-1
clone size: NA
CDR3 DNA: TGTGCCAGCACAAAGACAGGGGAGGTCGGGGAGCTGTTTTTT
CDR3 protein: CASTKTGEVGELFF

D gene: NA
J gene: TRBJ2-7
V gene: TRBV21-1
clone size: few
CDR3 DNA: TGTGCCAGCAGCAAGGCGTCAGGGAGCTCCTACGAGCAGTACTTC
CDR3 protein: CASSKASGSSYEQYF